Listed below are T cell receptor beta chains from one sample, sequenced in a study of blood T cell repertoires in COVID-19. Produced via immunoSEQ multiplex PCR; TCRdb's table is partial and in-frame only. Counted here are around 150,000 clones, around 79% occurring once; the ten biggest clones make up just under 3%. Material: PBMCs or T cells enriched from blood (not recorded which). The receptors here all came from a woman aged 45-65 years who had recovered from COVID-19. Both conserved end residues are part of each CDR3. A D gene is named only where the DNA matches it firmly. The size entry is marked missing in some rows and otherwise reads once, few, many or a size class.

CDR3 protein | CDR3 DNA | V gene | D gene | clone size | J gene
CASSQEGRGSSYNEQFF | TGTGCCAGCAGCCAAGAGGGACGGGGGAGCTCCTACAATGAGCAGTTCTTC | TRBV4-2 | - | - | TRBJ2-1
CASSYSSQGARQPQHF | TGTGCCAGCAGTTACTCGTCCCAGGGGGCGAGACAGCCCCAGCATTTT | TRBV6-5 | TRBD1 | - | TRBJ1-5
CASSTLGREQEQYF | TGTGCCAGCAGCACCCTAGGGCGGGAACAGGAGCAGTACTTC | TRBV7-9 | - | - | TRBJ2-7
CASSLVASGDYEQYF | TGCGCCAGCAGCTTGGTGGCTAGCGGGGACTACGAGCAGTACTTC | TRBV5-1 | TRBD2 | - | TRBJ2-7
CASSYGGFGNEQFF | TGTGCCAGCAGCTACGGGGGATTCGGCAATGAGCAGTTCTTC | TRBV7-9 | - | - | TRBJ2-1
CASSSGGEIGTIYF | TGTGCCAGCAGTTCAGGAGGCGAAATCGGCACCATATATTTT | TRBV27 | - | few | TRBJ1-3
CASSELTTLGQGYSNQPQHF | TGTGCCAGCAGTGAACTTACAACCTTAGGACAGGGTTATAGCAATCAGCCCCAGCATTTT | TRBV6-1 | TRBD1 | - | TRBJ1-5
CASSPAGTENTGELFF | TGTGCCAGCAGCCCAGCCGGGACAGAGAACACCGGGGAGCTGTTTTTT | TRBV7-2 | TRBD1 | - | TRBJ2-2
CASIRGQGYEQYF | TGTGCCAGCATCAGGGGGCAAGGCTACGAGCAGTACTTC | TRBV10-3 | TRBD1 | - | TRBJ2-7
CASSGQGAHAEAFF | TGTGCCAGCAGCGGACAGGGGGCGCACGCTGAAGCTTTCTTT | TRBV7-9 | TRBD1 | few | TRBJ1-1
CASSVSGHPGYTF | TGTGCCAGCAGCGTGTCAGGGCACCCCGGCTACACCTTC | TRBV9 | - | - | TRBJ1-2
CASSLGQVLGELFF | TGCGCCAGCAGCCTGGGACAGGTCCTCGGGGAGCTGTTTTTT | TRBV5-1 | TRBD1 | - | TRBJ2-2
CASSSAGTGIGHGNTIYF | TGTGCCAGCAGCTCCGCCGGGACAGGGATAGGCCATGGAAACACCATATATTTT | TRBV28 | TRBD1 | - | TRBJ1-3
CATSDHRVDQPQHF | TGTGCCACCAGTGACCACAGGGTTGATCAGCCCCAGCATTTT | TRBV24-1 | - | - | TRBJ1-5
CASSQDPSGGLLDTQYF | TGTGCCAGCAGCCAAGACCCTAGCGGGGGGCTCTTAGATACGCAGTATTTT | TRBV4-2 | TRBD2 | - | TRBJ2-3
CASSYRPEQGYGYTF | TGTGCCAGCAGTTACCGCCCTGAACAGGGATATGGCTACACCTTC | TRBV6-5 | - | - | TRBJ1-2
CASSPTGNSNSPLHF | TGTGCCAGCAGTCCGACAGGGAACAGTAATTCACCCCTCCACTTT | TRBV2 | TRBD1 | few | TRBJ1-6
CASSARGLASETQYF | TGTGCCAGCAGCGCCCGGGGACTAGCCAGCGAGACCCAGTACTTC | TRBV9 | TRBD2 | - | TRBJ2-5
CAWSVRGQIDTQYF | TGTGCCTGGAGTGTAAGGGGTCAAATAGACACCCAGTACTTC | TRBV30 | - | - | TRBJ2-5
CASSLGLAGGSYNEQFF | TGCGCCAGCAGCTTGGGGCTAGCGGGAGGAAGCTACAATGAGCAGTTCTTC | TRBV5-1 | TRBD2 | - | TRBJ2-1
CASSLDGAGGRDTQYF | TGCGCCAGCAGCTTGGACGGAGCGGGGGGCAGAGATACGCAGTATTTT | TRBV5-1 | TRBD2 | - | TRBJ2-3
CASSFRYEQYF | TGTGCCAGCAGTTTCCGGTACGAGCAGTACTTC | TRBV12-3/TRBV12-4 | - | - | TRBJ2-7
CASRIAGPSYEQYF | TGTGCCAGCAGGATAGCGGGACCATCCTACGAGCAGTACTTC | TRBV27 | TRBD2 | - | TRBJ2-7
CASSRGQDGKTQYF | TGTGCCAGCAGCCGGGGACAGGATGGAAAGACCCAGTACTTC | TRBV7-3 | TRBD1 | - | TRBJ2-5
CASSAWRVRAGANVLTF | TGTGCCAGCAGCGCTTGGAGGGTTCGGGCTGGGGCCAACGTCCTGACTTTC | TRBV9 | - | - | TRBJ2-6
CASSQGDRGLQAFF | TGTGCCAGCAGCCAGGGGGACAGGGGTCTCCAAGCTTTCTTT | TRBV4-2 | TRBD1 | few | TRBJ1-1
CASSVAHGQQETQYF | TGTGCCAGCAGCGTAGCACATGGACAGCAAGAGACCCAGTACTTC | TRBV9 | - | - | TRBJ2-5
CASSIQPDLGAKLFF | TGTGCCAGTAGTATACAGCCCGACCTGGGGGCAAAACTGTTTTTT | TRBV19 | - | - | TRBJ1-4
CASTLTDSYGYTF | TGTGCCAGCACGCTTACTGACAGCTATGGCTACACCTTC | TRBV5-4 | - | - | TRBJ1-2
CASSEQANYGYTF | TGTGCCAGCAGTGAACAGGCTAACTATGGCTACACCTTC | TRBV2 | - | once | TRBJ1-2
CASSFVPGLAGGDNTGELFF | TGTGCCAGCAGCTTTGTCCCGGGACTAGCGGGGGGAGACAACACCGGGGAGCTGTTTTTT | TRBV7-6 | TRBD2 | few | TRBJ2-2
CASHSRRSSYNSPLHF | TGTGCCAGCCACAGTAGGAGGAGCTCCTATAATTCACCCCTCCACTTT | TRBV28 | - | - | TRBJ1-6
CASSLPGTGGLGGYTF | TGTGCCAGCAGTTTACCCGGGACAGGGGGCTTGGGTGGCTACACCTTC | TRBV28 | TRBD1 | - | TRBJ1-2
CASSRLQGANTEAFF | TGTGCCAGCAGCCGCTTACAGGGGGCGAACACTGAAGCTTTCTTT | TRBV14 | TRBD1 | - | TRBJ1-1
CSVAGEGSSYNEQFF | TGCAGCGTTGCGGGGGAGGGGAGCTCCTACAATGAGCAGTTCTTC | TRBV29-1 | TRBD2 | - | TRBJ2-1
CASSAPGVFTDTQYF | TGTGCCAGCAGCGCCCCAGGGGTCTTCACAGATACGCAGTATTTT | TRBV5-6 | - | once | TRBJ2-3
CASSIDWGQTYGYTF | TGTGCCAGTAGTATAGATTGGGGACAGACCTATGGCTACACCTTC | TRBV19 | TRBD1 | - | TRBJ1-2
CASSYGTGPSYEQYF | TGTGCCAGCAGTTACGGGACAGGGCCCTCCTACGAGCAGTACTTC | TRBV6-5 | TRBD1 | - | TRBJ2-7
CASSLISGGSAYEQYF | TGTGCCAGCAGCTTAATCTCCGGGGGTAGCGCCTACGAGCAGTACTTC | TRBV7-2 | - | few | TRBJ2-7
CASRREGHEQYF | TGTGCCAGTCGTCGGGAGGGCCACGAGCAGTACTTC | TRBV19 | TRBD2 | - | TRBJ2-7
CASSPLGAGPTGGTDTQYF | TGTGCCAGCAGTCCGCTCGGAGCGGGGCCAACCGGGGGCACAGATACGCAGTATTTT | TRBV28 | TRBD2 | few | TRBJ2-3
CASSVGVIGVTEAFF | TGTGCCAGCAGCGTAGGGGTGATAGGAGTGACTGAAGCTTTCTTT | TRBV9 | - | few | TRBJ1-1
CASSVGDERALGTQYF | TGTGCCAGCAGCGTAGGGGATGAGAGGGCTCTTGGGACCCAGTACTTC | TRBV9 | - | - | TRBJ2-5